Following are 27 T cell receptor beta chains from one sample sequenced in a study of cytomegalovirus exposure and HLA in healthy donors. Method: immunoSEQ multiplex PCR; TCRdb's copy keeps in-frame clones and lacks some. The sample consists of over 70,000 clones, 90% to 95% of them appearing once. Sequencing used PBMCs. Receptors were obtained from a woman under 30 in good health and CMV-seronegative.

This chain uses TRBV7-9 with TRBJ1-3; TRBD1 is a possible D gene (5 bases). The CDR3 extends over 15 amino acids. Trimming took off 5 bases at V and 0 bases at J, with 11 bases between the two ends. Germline values: CDR1 SEHNR, CDR2 FQNEAQ (reference sequence). The CDR3: CASSAGLLSGNTIYF. The CDR3 DNA reads TGTGCCAGCAGCGCGGGACTGCTCTCTGGAAACACCATATATTTT.

The rearrangement joins TRBV30 to TRBJ2-5; weak D call: TRBD2 (6 bases). The CDR3 totals 12 residues. CDR1 is GTSNPN and CDR2 is SVGIG in the germline V gene (reference sequence). Trimming cost V 3 bases and J 5 bases, with 10 bases left between them. The CDR3 bases are TGTGCCTGGAGCTACCGGGGGGAGACCCAGTACTTC. Residues: CAWSYRGETQYF. The complete variable domain, with remaining parts taken from reference TRBV30 and TRBJ2-5, reads SQTIHQWPATLVQPVGSPLSLECTVEGTSNPNLYWYRQAAGRGLQLLFYSVGIGQISSEVPQNLSASRPQDRQFILSSKKLLLSDSGFYLCAWSYRGETQYFGPGTRLLVL.

This rearrangement joins TRBV23-1 to TRBJ1-1; D unclear. TRBV23-1 is an ORF, and what it does is uncertain. V lost 3 bases to trimming and J lost 4 bases, with 12 bases between them. The CDR3 is made up of 14 amino acids. CDR3 protein: CASSQFRVGTEAFF. In DNA form, the CDR3 reads TGCGCCAGCAGTCAGTTCCGGGTAGGCACTGAAGCTTTCTTT.

The rearrangement uses TRBV6-4 and TRBJ1-6; D is ambiguous. The CDR3 loop spans 14 amino acids. CDR1 MRHNA and CDR2 SNTAGT come from the germline V gene. V was shortened by 7 bases and J by 7 bases, with 14 bases between the two germline ends. This chain's CDR3 is CASTGNPGNSPLHF. The CDR3 nucleotides read TGTGCCAGCACCGGAAACCCCGGGAATTCACCCCTCCACTTT.

This chain connects TRBV18 to TRBJ2-4; 10 nucleotides line up with TRBD1. CDR1 and CDR2 from the germline V gene are KGHSH and LQKENI. V shed 1 base and J 4 bases; nucleotides not matched to a gene: 1. The CDR3 contains 15 residues. The CDR3 region has the DNA TGTGCCAGCTCACCACGGGGACAGGGGAAAAACATTCAGTACTTC. Its protein product is CASSPRGQGKNIQYF.

The chain uses TRBV18 and TRBJ2-1; no clear D gene. CDR1 is KGHSH, CDR2 LQKENI, per germline. This CDR3 is built from 16 residues. V dropped 5 bases and J dropped 0 bases, with 14 bases sitting between them. The CDR3 is CASSGDSPSSYNEQFF. As DNA, the CDR3 is TGTGCCAGCTCAGGCGACTCGCCGAGCTCCTACAATGAGCAGTTCTTC.

The CDR3 nucleotides are TGTGCCAGCAGTTTCGATTGGGTGGGGCAGAGCTCCTACGAGCAGTACTTC. Its translation: CASSFDWVGQSSYEQYF. J is TRBJ2-7 and V is TRBV28; possible D gene TRBD1, 5 bases. Germline lookup yields CDR1 MDHEN and CDR2 SYDVKM. Trimming took 3 bases from V and 0 from J, leaving 18 bases between them. CDR3 length: 17 residues.

The chain uses TRBV5-5 and TRBJ1-6, with 9 bases lining up with TRBD1. Germline CDR1 and CDR2: SGHKS and YYEKEE (reference sequence). CDR3 size: 15 residues. V was clipped by 2 bases and J by 8 bases; unmatched bases: 5. CDR3: CASSFVGTGYSPLHF. The DNA of the CDR3 is TGTGCCAGCAGCTTCGTCGGGACAGGGTATTCACCCCTCCACTTT.

The chain employs TRBV2 and TRBJ1-5; TRBD1 might be the D (5 bases). The germline CDR1 and CDR2 sequences are SNHLY and FYNNEI. Trimming shortened V by 6 bases and J by 2 bases, and 14 bases separated the two germline ends. CDR3 length: 15 amino acids. The CDR3 nucleotides are TGTGCCAGCAGCCCGGGACCGGGGGGCAATCAGCCCCAGCATTTT. Its translation is CASSPGPGGNQPQHF.

This chain joins TRBV27 and TRBJ2-3; 16 positions match TRBD2. J lost 9 bases, V lost 3 bases, and 6 bases had no gene match. Germline CDR1 MNHEY, CDR2 SMNVEV (reference sequence). There are 16 residues in the CDR3. CDR3 protein: CASSLRGTSGGVTQYF. The CDR3 bases are TGTGCCAGCAGTTTGAGAGGGACTAGCGGGGGGGTGACGCAGTATTTT.

This rearrangement joins TRBV28 to TRBJ2-1, with a tentative D call TRBD1 (6 bases). CDR1 MDHEN and CDR2 SYDVKM come from the germline V gene. Between the trimmed V and J ends, which lost 1 base and 15 bases, there was a span of 13 bases. The CDR3 contains 12 residues. The CDR3 DNA reads TGTGCCAGCAGTTTATCGACAGGCGGAGGGTTCTTC. It translates to CASSLSTGGGFF. Full variable domain (rest looked up from reference TRBV28 and TRBJ2-1): DVKVTQSSRYLVKRTGEKVFLECVQDMDHENMFWYRQDPGLGLRLIYFSYDVKMKEKGDIPEGYSVSREKKERFSLILESASTNQTSMYLCASSLSTGGGFFGPGTRLTVL.

In its sample, this clone was seen a few times. The CDR3 coding sequence is TGTGCCAGCAGCTTGGACAGGGCCAACGAGCAGTACTTC. It is translated as CASSLDRANEQYF. The gene calls are TRBV7-9 and TRBJ2-7; 8 positions agree with TRBD1. V shed 3 bases and J 5 bases; nucleotides not matched to a gene: 3. CDR1 and CDR2 from the germline V gene are SEHNR and FQNEAQ (reference sequence). The CDR3 is 13 residues long. Combining the CDR3 with reference TRBV7-9 and TRBJ2-7 gives the whole variable domain DTGVSQNPRHKITKRGQNVTFRCDPISEHNRLYWYRQTLGQGPEFLTYFQNEAQLEKSRLLSDRFSAERPKGSFSTLEIQRTEQGDSAMYLCASSLDRANEQYFGPGTRLTVT.

V is TRBV7-8 and J is TRBJ2-7; 9 positions match TRBD1. With V trimmed by 4 bases and J by 3 bases, 13 bases remained unmatched. Per the germline V gene, CDR1 is SGHVS and CDR2 is FQNEAQ. This CDR3 has 17 residues. The CDR3 reads CASSWEGRDRDVYEQYF. The CDR3 nucleotides read TGTGCCAGCAGCTGGGAGGGCCGGGACAGGGATGTCTACGAGCAGTACTTC.

The CDR3 reads CASSPGDRGPHGYTF. The CDR3 nucleotides are TGCGCCAGCAGCCCAGGGGACAGGGGGCCCCATGGCTACACCTTC. The chain uses TRBV4-3 and TRBJ1-2; 12 bases agree with TRBD1. CDR3 length: 15 amino acids. V gave up 4 bases and J gave up 6 bases; unmatched junction bases: 6. Germline loops: CDR1 LGHNA, CDR2 YSLEER.

CDR3 amino acids: CASSNSIDSYEQYF. In nucleotides, the CDR3 is TGTGCCAGTAGTAACTCGATAGACTCCTACGAGCAGTACTTC. The rearrangement joins TRBV19 to TRBJ2-7; D is ambiguous. The CDR3 runs to 14 residues. From germline, CDR1 is LNHDA and CDR2 SQIVND (reference sequence). The V gene lost 4 bases and the J gene lost 0 bases, with 10 bases spanning the gap. Complete variable domain (other parts from reference TRBV19 and TRBJ2-7): DGGITQSPKYLFRKEGQNVTLSCEQNLNHDAMYWYRQDPGQGLRLIYYSQIVNDFQKGDIAEGYSVSREKKESFPLTVTSAQKNPTAFYLCASSNSIDSYEQYFGPGTRLTVT.

This rearrangement joins TRBV7-3 to TRBJ1-1, with D tentatively TRBD1 (5 bases). This CDR3 has 18 amino acids. Trimming stripped 1 base from V and 1 base from J, with 19 bases between. Looked up from germline, CDR1 is SGHTA and CDR2 is FQGTGA. The DNA of the CDR3 is TGTGCCAGCAGCTTAAACGTGGGGCGCATCGGCTCGAACACTGAAGCTTTCTTT. It yields the protein CASSLNVGRIGSNTEAFF.

Only a few counts were recorded for this clone. The junction differs from germline at one of its ends, possibly a read error. This rearrangement joins TRBV19 to TRBJ2-7; D not resolved. The CDR3 spans 13 residues. Germline CDR1 is LNHDA and CDR2 is SQIVND (reference sequence). The CDR3 here is CASSIGGARTLNF. CDR3 nucleotides: TGTGCCAGTAGTATAGGCGGCGCCCGAACCCTGAACTTC.

The rearrangement links TRBV28 to TRBJ2-7; TRBD1 matches at 9 bases. CDR1 and CDR2 from the germline V gene are MDHEN and SYDVKM. Germline trimming cut 5 bases from V and 1 base from J; bases unmatched to any gene: 6. CDR3 length: 15 amino acids. CDR3 in DNA: TGTGCCAGCAGTAGCACGGGGACAGGGTCCTACGAGCAGTACTTC. Translating it yields CASSSTGTGSYEQYF. Complete variable domain (other parts from reference TRBV28 and TRBJ2-7): DVKVTQSSRYLVKRTGEKVFLECVQDMDHENMFWYRQDPGLGLRLIYFSYDVKMKEKGDIPEGYSVSREKKERFSLILESASTNQTSMYLCASSSTGTGSYEQYFGPGTRLTVT.

The chain employs TRBV7-9 and TRBJ2-7, with D unresolved. CDR3 length: 13 residues. CDR1 is SEHNR, CDR2 FQNEAQ, per germline (reference sequence). V shed 4 bases and J shed 9 bases, with 16 bases lying between them. CDR3: CASSSLDLTGQYF. DNA for the CDR3: TGTGCCAGCAGCTCACTTGACCTAACGGGGCAGTACTTC.

In nucleotides, the CDR3 is TGTGCCAGCAGCCCTGGGGACAGGGTCAACGAGCAGTACTTC. It translates to CASSPGDRVNEQYF. This chain uses TRBV7-9 with TRBJ2-7; 9 bases fit TRBD1. This CDR3 is 14 amino acids long. Germline lookup yields CDR1 SEHNR and CDR2 FQNEAQ (reference sequence). The V segment lost 5 bases and the J segment 5 bases; nucleotides outside the gene matches: 7.

Here the CDR3 DNA reads TGTGCCAGCAGCCCTCATCTACAGGGGGCAAGTTACTATGGCTACACCTTC. Its translation: CASSPHLQGASYYGYTF. This chain links TRBV27 with TRBJ1-2, with 9 bases lining up with TRBD1. This CDR3 has 17 amino acids. CDR1 MNHEY and CDR2 SMNVEV come from the germline V gene (reference sequence). V was clipped by 6 bases and J by 3 bases; unmatched bases: 14.

This chain uses TRBV5-1 with TRBJ1-1, with D perhaps TRBD1 (5 bases). Trimming stripped 1 base from V and 11 bases from J, with 15 bases between. The germline gives CDR1 SGHRS, CDR2 YFSETQ. This CDR3 is 13 amino acids long. CDR3 residues: CASSLKSGGLAFF. CDR3 nucleotides: TGCGCCAGCAGCTTGAAGTCGGGGGGTTTGGCTTTCTTT.

The chain joins TRBV4-1 to TRBJ2-7, with a tentative D call TRBD2 (5 bases). This CDR3 has 16 residues. CDR1 is MGHRA, CDR2 YSYEKL, per germline. Trimming stripped 3 bases from V and 1 base from J, with 16 bases between. The DNA of the CDR3 is TGCGCCAGCAGCCAGTTAGCGCCTAGTATGTCCTACGAGCAGTACTTC. This translates into CASSQLAPSMSYEQYF.

The chain links TRBV5-6 to TRBJ1-1; D is possibly TRBD1 (6 bases). The CDR3 extends over 15 amino acids. V dropped 6 bases and J dropped 0 bases, with 15 bases sitting between them. Germline CDR1 is SGHDT and CDR2 is YYEEEE. CDR3 in DNA: TGTGCCAGCAACTCTTTGGACAGTTTGAACACTGAAGCTTTCTTT. Translated, it gives CASNSLDSLNTEAFF.

This chain joins TRBV19 and TRBJ1-6; 9 bases fit TRBD1. This CDR3 is built from 14 residues. V was clipped by 8 bases and J by 10 bases; unmatched bases: 9. The V gene's germline CDR1 is LNHDA and CDR2 SQIVND (reference sequence). CDR3 sequence reads: CASQLQGAESPLHF. Written as DNA, the CDR3 is TGTGCCAGTCAATTACAGGGGGCAGAGTCACCCCTCCACTTT. The full variable domain, with the rest looked up from reference TRBV19 and TRBJ1-6, is DGGITQSPKYLFRKEGQNVTLSCEQNLNHDAMYWYRQDPGQGLRLIYYSQIVNDFQKGDIAEGYSVSREKKESFPLTVTSAQKNPTAFYLCASQLQGAESPLHFGNGTRLTVT.

The genes are TRBV19 and TRBJ1-4; TRBD1 matches 9 bases. CDR1 LNHDA and CDR2 SQIVND come from the germline V gene (reference sequence). The CDR3 length is 14 residues. With 6 bases clipped from V and 8 bases from J, the junction kept 7 bases outside the gene matches. DNA of the CDR3: TGTGCCAGTAGGTCGACAGGGGGTAGAGAAAAACTGTTTTTT. Translated, it gives CASRSTGGREKLFF.

The genes are TRBV21-1 and TRBJ2-2; TRBD2 is the table's D call and was not checked against the DNA. TRBV21-1 is flagged as a pseudogene. CDR3 length: 13 amino acids. CDR3 residues: CASSKGKRWELFF. The CDR3 bases are TGTGCCAGCAGCAAAGGTAAGCGGTGGGAGCTGTTTTTT.